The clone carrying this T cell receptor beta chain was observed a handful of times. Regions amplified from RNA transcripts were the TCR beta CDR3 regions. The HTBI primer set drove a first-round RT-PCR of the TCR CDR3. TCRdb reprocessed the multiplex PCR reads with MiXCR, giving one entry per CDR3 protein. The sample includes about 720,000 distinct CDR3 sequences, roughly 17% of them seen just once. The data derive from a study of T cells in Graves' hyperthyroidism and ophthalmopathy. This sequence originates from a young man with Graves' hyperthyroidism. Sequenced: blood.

This CDR3 reads CSARDRTGADGYTF. The CDR3 nucleotides are TGCAGTGCTAGAGATCGGACTGGGGCGGATGGCTACACCTTC. The rearrangement links TRBV20-1 to TRBJ1-2; D may be TRBD1 (5 bases). CDR3 length: 14 amino acids. CDR1 DFQATT and CDR2 SNEGSKA come from the germline V gene (reference sequence). V lost 0 bases and J 6 bases, leaving 14 bases between the germline ends.